This T cell receptor (beta chain) appears in the sequencing data of a study of monozygotic twins with inflammatory bowel disease. Overall study results and limits: Results did not support any single strong IBD-associated signal or clonotype. IBD patients shared fewer clonotypes with other individuals than healthy twins, especially patients with disease activity signs. Perhaps reflecting limited power, concordant and discordant twins did not differ in repertoire similarity.

Germline V gene lookup returns CDR1 SGHTA and CDR2 FQGNSA. The CDR3 loop spans 14 amino acids. In the case of this clonotype: Its antigen is not identified.

Blood samples of less than 3 ml were drawn from every donor. Following a re-call of the 5' RACE reads, TCRdb has one entry per CDR3 protein and lacks DNA. The sample's table shows 170,000 or so distinct CDR3 sequences. The TCR sequence derives from a human donor with ulcerative colitis or Crohn's disease, or a healthy co-twin of an affected twin (not recorded which). The V call is TRBV7-2, the J call TRBJ1-2; TCRdb's D call, TRBD1, is unchecked because there is no DNA. The source material was blood. CDR3 sequence: CASSFDGQNYGYTF.